A single sample is the source of the 25 T cell receptor beta chains below, sequenced in a study of shared clonotypes between healthy human individuals (dated by TCRdb to the early 2020s). Library preparation used the immunoSEQ multiplex PCR assay. Held by TCRdb, this immuneACCESS table contains in-frame sequences only and omits some clones. Under half of the omission traces to an unresolved V gene where checked; the cause of the rest is unknown. The table for this sample lists 2 million to 2.5 million clones; roughly 94% of them were counted only once. 0.1% to 0.15% of the sample rests with the top ten. Sequencing was carried out using naive CD4+ T cells sorted from blood. Per the publication, the cell subset or site label means: CD45RA+ positively selected. The receptors here all came from a man younger than 35 in good health.

The rearrangement uses TRBV15 and TRBJ1-6, with D tentatively TRBD1 (5 bases). The CDR3 has 16 residues. CDR1 and CDR2 (germline): LNHNV, YYDKDF (reference sequence). V was trimmed by 6 bases and J by 1 base, leaving 13 bases between them. In nucleotides, the CDR3 is TGTGCCACCAGAGGGGATCCGGGGTCCTATAATTCACCCCTCCACTTT. Residues: CATRGDPGSYNSPLHF.

This clone was detected once. The CDR3 sequence is CSVEVAGSSYEQYF. CDR3 nucleotide sequence: TGCAGCGTTGAAGTGGCAGGAAGCTCCTACGAGCAGTACTTC. This chain joins TRBV29-1 and TRBJ2-7; D gene uncertain. The CDR3 contains 14 residues. Per germline, CDR1 SQVTM and CDR2 ANQGSEA. Deletions cut 1 base from V and 0 bases from J, with 10 bases between.

The chain couples TRBV11-2 to TRBJ1-1; possible D gene TRBD1, 5 bases. Germline values: CDR1 SGHAT, CDR2 FQNNGV. The V gene lost 2 bases and the J gene lost 5 bases, with 12 bases spanning the gap. The length of the CDR3 is 14 residues. The CDR3 protein is CASSLQGRGTEAFF. The CDR3 region has the DNA TGTGCCAGCAGCTTACAGGGAAGGGGTACTGAAGCTTTCTTT.

V is TRBV30 and J is TRBJ2-3, with D unclear. The CDR3 has 13 residues. The germline V gene encodes CDR1 GTSNPN and CDR2 SVGIG (reference sequence). V shed 5 bases and J shed 4 bases, with 13 bases lying between them. For the CDR3, the DNA is TGTGCCTGGTCGATGAATGGGGCAGATACGCAGTATTTT. Encoded protein: CAWSMNGADTQYF.

V and J are TRBV5-4 and TRBJ2-6, with TRBD1 matching 9 bases. The CDR3 sequence is 17 residues long. Losses at the gene ends were 1 base for V and 2 bases for J; bases not matched to a gene: 4. Germline CDR1 SGHNT, CDR2 YYREEE (reference sequence). The CDR3 nucleotides are TGTGCCAGCAGCTTGTGGACAGGGGTCGCTGGGGCCAACGTCCTGACTTTC. It encodes CASSLWTGVAGANVLTF.

J is TRBJ2-3 and V is TRBV11-2; 12 positions match TRBD2. The CDR3 is 16 amino acids. The V segment lost 3 bases and the J segment 0 bases; nucleotides outside the gene matches: 1. Looked up from germline, CDR1 is SGHAT and CDR2 is FQNNGV. The CDR3 DNA is TGTGCCAGCAGCTTCGGACTAGCGGGGAGCACAGATACGCAGTATTTT. This encodes CASSFGLAGSTDTQYF.

To note about this clone: The sample carries other DNA sequences with the same CDR3. The chain is built from TRBV29-1 and TRBJ2-5; 9 bases fit TRBD2. This CDR3 contains 15 residues. Trimming at V came to 1 base and at J to 1 base, leaving 4 bases not matched to a gene. The germline V gene has CDR1 SQVTM and CDR2 ANQGSEA. CDR3 nucleotide sequence: TGCAGCGTTGAAGGGCGACTAGCGGTCCAAGAGACCCAGTACTTC. Residues: CSVEGRLAVQETQYF.

This clone has only one observation. The rearrangement links TRBV6-1 to TRBJ1-2; no clear D. Germline V gene sequence: CDR1 MNHNS, CDR2 SASEGT. The V end was cut by 5 bases, the J end by 7 bases, with 8 bases between. The CDR3 runs 11 residues. The CDR3 sequence: CASSSNLGYTF. In nucleotides, the CDR3 is TGTGCCAGCAGTAGTAATCTTGGCTACACCTTC.

The V gene is TRBV9, the J gene TRBJ2-1; tentatively, D is TRBD2 (6 bases). This CDR3 contains 16 residues. V lost 0 bases and J lost 8, with 18 bases in between. CDR1 is SGDLS, CDR2 YYNGEE, per germline. The CDR3 here is CASSVGPWKSGHEQFF. The CDR3 DNA reads TGTGCCAGCAGCGTAGGCCCTTGGAAAAGCGGGCATGAGCAGTTCTTC. Looking up the rest from reference TRBV9 and TRBJ2-1 gives the full variable domain: DSGVTQTPKHLITATGQRVTLRCSPRSGDLSVYWYQQSLDQGLQFLIQYYNGEERAKGNILERFSAQQFPDLHSELNLSSLELGDSALYFCASSVGPWKSGHEQFFGPGTRLTVL.

The chain joins TRBV30 to TRBJ1-6, with D possibly matching TRBD1 (6 bases). The CDR3 length is 14 residues. V lost 3 bases and J lost 7, with 13 bases in between. Germline CDR1 GTSNPN, CDR2 SVGIG (reference sequence). The CDR3 protein is CAWSWAGGNSPLHF. The CDR3 nucleotides are TGTGCCTGGAGCTGGGCGGGGGGCAATTCACCCCTCCACTTT.

This sequence joins TRBV10-1 and TRBJ2-5; 7 nucleotides line up with TRBD2. Per germline, CDR1 WNHNN and CDR2 SYGVQD (reference sequence). The CDR3 length is 13 residues. V lost 2 bases, J lost 4 bases, and 1 base stayed unmatched. CDR3 amino acids: CASSEPGGETQYF. Written as DNA, the CDR3 is TGCGCCAGCAGTGAGCCGGGGGGAGAGACCCAGTACTTC.

The chain joins TRBV10-3 to TRBJ1-2; 12 bases align to TRBD1. Per the germline V gene, CDR1 is ENHRY and CDR2 is SYGVKD. The length of the CDR3 is 15 residues. The trim removed 3 bases at V and 7 bases at J, leaving 6 bases unmatched. The DNA for the CDR3 is TGTGCCATCAGTGAATTGGGACAGGGGGCGCTTGGCTACACCTTC. Translated, it gives CAISELGQGALGYTF.

This rearrangement joins TRBV5-1 to TRBJ2-2, with 10 positions matching TRBD2. The CDR3 has 14 residues. V trimming: 7 bases; J trimming: 6 bases; junction bases outside the gene matches: 6. CDR1 and CDR2 (germline): SGHRS, YFSETQ. The CDR3 loop is CASLSGRGSGELFF. The CDR3 nucleotides read TGCGCCAGCCTGAGCGGGAGGGGCTCCGGGGAGCTGTTTTTT.

This rearrangement joins TRBV2 to TRBJ2-7; 8 nucleotides align to TRBD1. This CDR3 spans 15 amino acids. CDR1 SNHLY and CDR2 FYNNEI come from the germline V gene. Trimming took 4 bases from V and 1 from J; bases not matched to a gene: 6. The DNA for the CDR3 is TGTGCCAGCAGTGGGGGGACAGGCGTTTCCTACGAGCAGTACTTC. It translates to CASSGGTGVSYEQYF.

DNA for the CDR3: TGTGCCAGCAGTGAAGCCGGGACATCTAGGGAGACCCAGTACTTC. Translation: CASSEAGTSRETQYF. The V gene is TRBV6-1, the J gene TRBJ2-5; TRBD1 is a possible D gene (6 bases). V was pared by 0 bases and J by 5 bases, with 13 bases between. The CDR3 is made up of 15 amino acids. Germline V gives CDR1 MNHNS, CDR2 SASEGT.

V gene TRBV6-6 combines with J gene TRBJ1-5; 7 positions match TRBD1. V gave up 6 bases and J gave up 2 bases; unmatched junction bases: 4. The CDR3 has 14 amino acids. Looked up from germline, CDR1 is MNHNY and CDR2 is SVGAGI (reference sequence). The CDR3 nucleotides are TGTGCCAGCAGCCTAACAGGGGGCAATCAGCCCCAGCATTTT. It encodes CASSLTGGNQPQHF.

This chain uses TRBV28 with TRBJ1-4, with a possible D match to TRBD1 (5 bases). Trimming took off 3 bases at V and 6 bases at J, with 11 bases between the two ends. The CDR3 runs 14 residues. Germline loops: CDR1 MDHEN, CDR2 SYDVKM. Here the CDR3 DNA reads TGTGCCAGCAGTTTGGGAGGGGATGATGAAAAACTGTTTTTT. Protein sequence: CASSLGGDDEKLFF.

This chain joins TRBV6-5 and TRBJ2-1; the match to TRBD2 covers 7 bases. CDR1 MNHEY and CDR2 SVGAGI come from the germline V gene. Germline trimming cut 5 bases from V and 7 bases from J; bases unmatched to any gene: 8. The CDR3 is 14 amino acids. The CDR3 DNA reads TGTGCCAGCAGTACCCAAGGGGAGGGTAATGAGCAGTTCTTC. This translates into CASSTQGEGNEQFF.

The genes are TRBV25-1 and TRBJ1-2; D is unclear. There are 15 residues in the CDR3. CDR1 is MGHDK and CDR2 is SYGVNS in the germline V gene. The V end lost 5 bases, the J end lost 8 bases, and 21 bases lay between the germline ends. The CDR3 coding sequence is TGTGCCAGCAGTACGAACGCAGGCCCCCCGGGGGGCTACACCTTC. It translates to CASSTNAGPPGGYTF.

The chain couples TRBV13 to TRBJ2-1, with TRBD2 matching over 8 bases. The CDR3 has 15 amino acids. The V and J ends lost 6 bases and 6 bases, in that order; junction bases with no gene match: 10. CDR1 PRHDT and CDR2 FYEKMQ come from the germline V gene (reference sequence). CDR3 DNA: TGTGCCAGCAGGCTGGGTCGAGCGGGAGTCAATGAGCAGTTCTTC. Translating gives CASRLGRAGVNEQFF. Supplemented by reference TRBV13 and TRBJ2-1, the full variable domain reads AAGVIQSPRHLIKEKRETATLKCYPIPRHDTVYWYQQGPGQDPQFLISFYEKMQSDKGSIPDRFSAQQFSDYHSELNMSSLELGDSALYFCASRLGRAGVNEQFFGPGTRLTVL.

The rearrangement uses TRBV30 and TRBJ1-4; D possibly corresponds to TRBD1 (6 bases). Trimming shortened V by 0 bases and J by 6 bases, and 20 bases separated the two germline ends. The CDR3 covers 17 residues. Germline V gene lookup returns CDR1 GTSNPN and CDR2 SVGIG (reference sequence). The CDR3 bases are TGTGCCTGGAGTGTAAGGGGTGGTGGACAGCGGGATGAAAAACTGTTTTTT. Translation gives CAWSVRGGGQRDEKLFF.

The chain is built from TRBV6-5 and TRBJ2-1; D is perhaps TRBD1 or TRBD2 (6 bases each). V lost 7 bases, J lost 6 bases, and 16 bases lay in between. The CDR3 runs 14 residues. Per the germline V gene, CDR1 is MNHEY and CDR2 is SVGAGI. The CDR3 region is CASIPDGGGNEQFF. Written as DNA, the CDR3 is TGTGCCAGCATCCCAGACGGGGGCGGCAATGAGCAGTTCTTC.

The chain couples TRBV11-2 to TRBJ2-7; TRBD1 aligns across 8 bases. The CDR3 contains 15 residues. J was trimmed by 0 bases and V by 4 bases; bases with no gene match: 5. CDR1 and CDR2 from the germline V gene are SGHAT and FQNNGV. CDR3 sequence reads: CASSYRGNTSYEQYF. The CDR3 DNA is TGTGCCAGCAGCTACAGGGGGAACACCTCCTACGAGCAGTACTTC.

CDR3 region: CASSLMGQTPGGELFF. For the CDR3, the DNA is TGTGCCAGCAGCCTCATGGGACAGACCCCCGGCGGGGAGCTGTTTTTT. The rearrangement links TRBV4-2 to TRBJ2-2; 7 nucleotides agree with TRBD1. Losses at the gene ends were 4 bases for V and 7 bases for J; bases not matched to a gene: 12. Germline values: CDR1 LGHNA, CDR2 YNFKEQ. The CDR3 sequence is 16 residues long.

V gene TRBV5-1 combines with J gene TRBJ1-1; TRBD1 is a possible D gene (6 bases). The CDR3 length is 15 residues. The germline CDR1 and CDR2 sequences are SGHRS and YFSETQ. The V end was cut by 3 bases, the J end by 8 bases, with 20 bases between. CDR3 in DNA: TGCGCCAGCAGCTCATGGGGTTTACAGGGACTAGAAGCTTTCTTT. Its translation: CASSSWGLQGLEAFF.